This TCR beta chain was captured in a study of shared clonotypes between healthy human individuals. This table comes from immunoSEQ multiplex PCR, and its TCRdb copy is limited to in-frame clones, with some not included. The data hold 1,500,000 or so clones, with approximately 98.5% observed a single time. This CDR3 is built from 15 residues. Trimming took 2 bases from V and 5 from J, leaving 17 bases between them. CDR1 and CDR2 (germline): SGHDT, YYEEEE. This receptor was obtained from a man aged 30 to 45 in good health. What was sequenced was naive CD4+ T cells sorted from blood. Documented subset: CD45RA+ positively selected. This chain joins TRBV5-6 and TRBJ2-7; perhaps TRBD1 as D (5 bases). CDR3 amino acids: CASSFRDRIIHEQYF. The CDR3 region has the DNA TGTGCCAGCAGCTTTCGAGACAGAATCATCCACGAGCAGTACTTC.